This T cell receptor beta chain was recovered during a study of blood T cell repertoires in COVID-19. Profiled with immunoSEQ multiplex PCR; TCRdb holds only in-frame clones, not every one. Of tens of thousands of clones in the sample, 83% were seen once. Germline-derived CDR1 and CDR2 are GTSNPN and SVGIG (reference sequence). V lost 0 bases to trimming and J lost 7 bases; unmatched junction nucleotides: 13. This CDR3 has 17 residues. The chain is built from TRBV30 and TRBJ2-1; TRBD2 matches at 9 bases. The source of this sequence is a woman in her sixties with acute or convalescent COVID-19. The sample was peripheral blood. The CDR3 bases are TGTGCCTGGAGTGTAGGCGTATTGGGCGGGAGGGCGAATGAGCAGTTCTTC. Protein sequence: CAWSVGVLGGRANEQFF.